The table lists the clone carrying this TCR beta chain with many counts. The antigen remains undetermined. Isolated RNA was reverse transcribed in full, so expressed TCRB transcripts were sequenced. The protocol was immunoSEQ multiplex PCR, while the TCRdb copy is restricted to in-frame clones and leaves out a portion. The table lists around 350,000 clones, roughly an eighth of them singletons, with under 0.02% in the top ten. The CDR3 is made up of 12 amino acids. From germline, CDR1 is SQVTM and CDR2 ANQGSEA. Trimming shortened V by 3 bases and J by 4 bases, and 9 bases separated the two germline ends. The source of the sample is a study of beta chain features in type 1 diabetes. The study's findings and limits: The VDJ junctions of type 1 diabetes patients carried fewer insertions and more deletions. Shortening of TCRB CDR3s, moderate but significant, appeared in all four CD4+ subsets of Type 1 diabetes patients.

The chain joins TRBV29-1 to TRBJ2-5; perhaps TRBD2 as D (6 bases). This TCR derives from a man younger than 30 in good health. Sequencing used naive CD4+ T cells from blood. For the CDR3, the DNA is TGCAGCGTTGATAAGGGAGGAGAGACCCAGTACTTC. This sequence encodes CSVDKGGETQYF.